Following are 18 T cell receptor delta chains from one sample sequenced in a study of γδ T cells in repeated Plasmodium falciparum infection. Gammadelta T cells were flow-sorted from PBMC into Vgamma9/Vdelta2+ and Vdelta2-negative populations for bulk analysis. TCRdb fed the multiplex PCR reads to CATT. Of 53,000 or so delta-chain clones listed, around 2% are singletons. Sequenced sample: gamma-delta T cells from blood. These receptors came from a pool of human donors (malaria-infected and uninfected, not separated).

As to this clone: With a far larger clone one base away, a read error is the likely cause. Other DNA sequences from this sample encode an identical CDR3 as well. This sequence joins TRDV3 and TRDJ1; no clear D gene. Here the J gene was assigned by germline matching of the DNA, as TCRdb has none. Germline lookup yields CDR1 TVYSNPD and CDR2 GDNSRS (reference sequence). The CDR3 consists of 15 residues. CDR3 sequence: CAFPYFAYYTDKLIF. DNA of the CDR3: TGTGCCTTCCCATACTTTGCTTATTACACAGATAAACTCATCTTT.

In its sample, this clone was seen many times. The TCRdb protein, from a much larger clone, departs from this DNA's translation at residue 7, likely by read error; the protein shown derives from the DNA. This chain connects TRDV1 to TRDJ1; 8 nucleotides agree with TRDD3. The germline V gene encodes CDR1 TSWWSYY and CDR2 QGS. V shed 4 bases, J shed 0 bases, and the junction held 25 bases outside the gene matches. The CDR3 has 22 amino acids. The CDR3 nucleotides read TGTGCTCTTGGGGTTCCCCTCCTCCGTCGGGGCTGGGGGACCCGATACACCGATAAACTCATCTTT. This codes for CALGVPLLRRGWGTRYTDKLIF.

This clone was seen repeatedly, ten times or more. A far larger clone is off by one base, so a read error is likely. The same CDR3 can be traced to other DNA sequences in this sample. The genes are TRDV3 and TRDJ1, with 10 bases matching TRDD3. The CDR3 runs to 25 residues. The V gene's germline CDR1 is TVYSNPD and CDR2 GDNSRS (reference sequence). V was clipped by 4 bases and J by 2 bases; unmatched bases: 40. Here the CDR3 reads CASGLPRTGGFPFKWSNWWTDKLIF. The CDR3 nucleotides are TGTGCCTCCGGCCTTCCCCGCACTGGGGGATTCCCGTTCAAATGGTCAAATTGGTGGACCGATAAACTCATCTTT.

This clone was found a few times. A far more abundant clone sits one base away, making this likely a read error. Other DNA sequences from this sample encode an identical CDR3 as well. The chain has TRDV1 and TRDJ1, with TRDD3 identical over 13 bases. Germline matching of the DNA provided the J gene here, since TCRdb leaves it blank. With 3 bases clipped from V and 3 bases from J, the junction kept 16 bases outside the gene matches. This CDR3 comprises 20 residues. Per the germline V gene, CDR1 is TSWWSYY and CDR2 is QGS. CDR3 region: CALGDAFPYWGIRGADKLIF. The CDR3 nucleotides are TGTGCTCTTGGGGACGCATTCCCTTACTGGGGGATACGGGGAGCCGATAAACTCATCTTT.

This clone was counted only a few times. TCRdb has a much larger clone's protein, which differs at residue 4 from the translation of this DNA, likely because of a read error; what is shown is the protein translated from the DNA. The chain combines TRDV1 with TRDJ1, with 9 bases aligning to TRDD3. As TCRdb names no J gene, one was assigned here on the basis of a DNA match to germline. CDR3 length: 23 amino acids. From germline, CDR1 is TSWWSYY and CDR2 QGS. The CDR3 DNA follows: TGTGCTCTTAGGGAACAAGTTTTCCTTTCATTTCCACTGGGGGACCGTTGCACCGATAAACTCATCTTT. Translated: CALREQVFLSFPLGDRCTDKLIF.

This clone occurred a few times. The chain couples TRDV1 to TRDJ3, with TRDD2 identical over 8 bases. TCRdb records no J gene; here it was assigned by comparing the DNA to germline. The CDR3 contains 19 residues. The germline V gene encodes CDR1 TSWWSYY and CDR2 QGS. V trimming: 1 base; J trimming: 4 bases; junction bases outside the gene matches: 9. CDR3 sequence (DNA): TGTGCTCTTGGGGAACGGCCTTCCTATTGGTGGTGGGACACCCGACAGATGTTTTTC. As protein: CALGERPSYWWWDTRQMFF.

In this sample, this clone turned up many times. V is TRDV1 and J is TRDJ1; weak D call: TRDD2 (6 bases). No J gene is reported in TCRdb; it was inferred here by comparing the DNA with germline. Germline loops: CDR1 TSWWSYY, CDR2 QGS. V lost 3 bases, J lost 10 bases, and 24 bases lay in between. CDR3 size: 16 residues. CDR3 in amino acids: CALGDLLAFPLPRLIF. As DNA, the CDR3 is TGTGCTCTTGGGGACCTCCTTGCCTTCCCACTCCCAAGACTCATCTTT.

In this sample, this clone turned up a few times. The protein given by TCRdb reflects a much larger clone and differs at residue 14 from this DNA's translation, likely from a read error; the protein shown is the DNA's translation. The J gene is TRDJ1, the V gene TRDV1; D remains ambiguous. Germline values: CDR1 TSWWSYY, CDR2 QGS. This CDR3 has 16 residues. This chain's CDR3 is CALGELPLTLSDKPIF. CDR3 nucleotide sequence: TGTGCTCTTGGGGAACTACCACTCACTTTGTCCGATAAACCCATCTTT.

A remark on this clone: One base separates it from a far larger clone, so it is likely a read error. At the DNA level, this CDR3 is encoded by other sequences in the same sample as well. The chain carries TRDV2 and TRDJ1; 7 bases line up with TRDD3. No J gene was available from TCRdb, and it was assigned here by a germline match of the DNA. This CDR3 has 15 residues. Looked up from germline, CDR1 is GEAIGNYY and CDR2 is EKD. The CDR3 nucleotides read TGTGCTTGTGACATGGTGGGGGAGAGCACCGATAAACTCATCTTT. Its translation: CACDMVGESTDKLIF.

This clone was seen repeatedly, ten times or more. This chain links TRDV1 with TRDJ4; D may be TRDD2 (5 bases). V gave up 4 bases and J gave up 0 bases, with 30 bases separating them. The CDR3 spans 20 residues. CDR1 is TSWWSYY, CDR2 QGS, per germline. The DNA of the CDR3 is TGTGCTCTTGGGGGGCCGATTTCCTGCCCTGTGCCTACTCGGGCCAGACCCCTGATCTTT. Translation gives CALGGPISCPVPTRARPLIF.

This clone has just a few counts. The protein recorded in TCRdb matches a much larger clone and deviates from this DNA's translation at residue 7, suggesting a read error; the protein here is obtained by translating the DNA. The genes are TRDV1 and TRDJ1; D possibly matches TRDD2 or TRDD3 (7 bases each). TCRdb supplies no J gene; here it was assigned by aligning the nucleotide sequence to germline. The CDR3 covers 23 residues. The ends were cut back, 1 base at V and 0 bases at J, with 33 bases in the middle. The germline gives CDR1 TSWWSYY, CDR2 QGS. The CDR3 bases are TGTGCTCTTGGGGAACAGTTCCTACGCCCATCAAATTACTGGGGATCGTACACCGATAAACTCATCTTT. It translates to CALGEQFLRPSNYWGSYTDKLIF.

Of note for this clone: This likely reflects a read error, since a far larger clone is one base away. Other DNA sequences in this specimen translate into the identical CDR3. The gene calls are TRDV1 and TRDJ1, with 10 positions matching TRDD3. CDR1 TSWWSYY and CDR2 QGS come from the germline V gene. Losses at the gene ends were 6 bases for V and 0 bases for J; bases not matched to a gene: 28. This CDR3 contains 23 residues. The CDR3 region has the DNA TGTGCTCTTGGAGAAGGTTCTTTCCCTTCGTTCGTACTGGGGGATGGATACACCGATAAACTCATCTTT. This encodes CALGEGSFPSFVLGDGYTDKLIF.

This clone counts as medium-sized (0.01 to 0.1%). Different DNA sequences within this sample yield the same CDR3. J is TRDJ1 and V is TRDV3; D remains unclear. The CDR3 is 17 residues long. The V end lost 1 base, the J end lost 8 bases, and 29 bases lay between the germline ends. Germline lookup yields CDR1 TVYSNPD and CDR2 GDNSRS (reference sequence). CDR3 sequence: CAFKSTTSFRGYRKLIF. The CDR3 coding sequence is TGTGCCTTTAAATCTACGACCAGCTTTCGCGGGTACAGAAAACTCATCTTT.

At least ten counts were recorded for this clone. The protein given by TCRdb reflects a much larger clone and differs at residue 14 from this DNA's translation, likely from a read error; the protein shown is the DNA's translation. This rearrangement joins TRDV1 to TRDJ1, with TRDD3 matching over 10 bases. No J segment appears in TCRdb, so it was assigned here by matching the sequence to germline. Germline-derived CDR1 and CDR2 are TSWWSYY and QGS. This CDR3 comprises 21 residues. V shed 5 bases and J 0 bases; nucleotides not matched to a gene: 21. As DNA, the CDR3 is TGTGCTCTTGGGAAGGGGATTCTTTGGTGGGGGATACCAGAGTACACCGATAAACTCATCTTT. Its protein product is CALGKGILWWGIPEYTDKLIF.

In regard to this clone: Translating this DNA gives a protein that differs at residues 6 and 8 from the TCRdb one, which belongs to a much larger clone; a read error is likely, and the protein shown is this translation. CDR3: CAFSVPFCWGIRESYTDKLIF. The DNA of the CDR3 is TGTGCCTTTTCCGTCCCCTTTTGCTGGGGGATACGCGAGTCTTACACCGATAAACTCATCTTT. The chain joins TRDV3 to TRDJ1; 12 positions agree with TRDD3. TCRdb records no J gene; here it was assigned by comparing the DNA to germline. J lost 0 bases, V lost 2 bases, and 22 bases had no gene match. This CDR3 comprises 21 residues. Germline lookup yields CDR1 TVYSNPD and CDR2 GDNSRS (reference sequence).

In its sample, this clone was seen many times. A read error likely explains this, since a far larger clone differs by one base. The V and J genes are TRDV1 and TRDJ1; 10 bases match TRDD3. The germline CDR1 and CDR2 sequences are TSWWSYY and QGS. V dropped 1 base and J dropped 0; count of bases not matched to a gene: 20. The CDR3 spans 22 residues. The CDR3 region is CALGERTFYWGMVREYTDKLIF. DNA for the CDR3: TGTGCTCTTGGGGAACGAACTTTCTACTGGGGGATGGTAAGAGAGTACACCGATAAACTCATCTTT.

Concerning this clone itself: One base separates it from a far larger clone, so it is likely a read error. The identical CDR3 is also encoded by other nucleotide sequences in the sample. This chain uses TRDV2 with TRDJ1; 11 bases are shared with TRDD3. The CDR3 contains 20 residues. V trimming: 2 bases; J trimming: 1 base; junction bases outside the gene matches: 17. Germline CDR1 GEAIGNYY, CDR2 EKD. In nucleotides, the CDR3 is TGTGCCTGTGACATCCTACTGGGGGATAGCCGAACCCCGCGCACCGATAAACTCATCTTT. Translated, it gives CACDILLGDSRTPRTDKLIF.

The CDR3 bases are TGTGCCTGTGATTCTGTCGGGGGGATACATAAGGTCGCCGATAAACTCATCTTT. Its protein is CACDSVGGIHKVADKLIF. V is TRDV2 and J is TRDJ1, with TRDD3 matching 9 bases. Because TCRdb records no J gene, it was assigned here through a match of the DNA to germline. The V gene's germline CDR1 is GEAIGNYY and CDR2 EKD. The CDR3 sequence is 18 residues long. V lost 4 bases and J lost 3; bases outside the gene matches: 17.